This record covers a single T cell receptor (beta chain). Which antigen it targets is not known. No much larger clonotype is one base removed from it; base qualities were not supplied. The trial excluded patients who had a history of autoimmune disease or were on systemic immunosuppression. In every dose cohort, peripheral blood was drawn for TCR sequencing at baseline, cycle 4 day 1, and cycle 7 day 1. Samples were obtained from an open-label, multicenter, first-in-human phase I dose-escalation trial of ivuxolimab. Adults with locally advanced or metastatic melanoma, renal cell carcinoma, hepatocellular carcinoma or head and neck squamous cell carcinoma were enrolled in the trial. Before TCR sequencing, CD4+ T cells and CD8+ T cells from peripheral blood were sorted into separate populations. These data belong to a study of OX40 agonist ivuxolimab in advanced cancers. At the level of the whole study: The costimulatory receptor OX40 (CD134) was targeted by ivuxolimab, a fully human IgG2 agonistic monoclonal antibody. Intravenous ivuxolimab was administered to patients every 2 weeks at six dose levels: 0.01, 0.1, 0.3, 1.5, 3 and 10 mg/kg. Of the approximately 50 dose-escalation patients, hepatocellular carcinoma was present in approximately 20, melanoma in roughly 15, renal cell carcinoma in 9 and head and neck cancer in 9. A male proportion of around 80% and a mean age of around 60 years, ranging from 23 to 79, were recorded for the dose-escalation cohort. Patients were allowed to have had prior anti-PD-1, anti-PD-L1 or anti-CTLA-4 therapy, and around 43% of the dose-escalation patients had been treated with checkpoint inhibitors. Partial responses were achieved by three dose-escalation patients, of whom one had hepatocellular carcinoma and two had cutaneous melanoma. Peripheral TCRbeta sequencing was intended to test whether TCR sequence diversity was altered and clonal T-cell expansion was caused by ivuxolimab. The paper covers the monotherapy dose-escalation part of the phase I ivuxolimab trial, which included N ≈ 50 patients. The investigation overall reported the following: In partial responders in the 0.1-3.0 mg/kg groups, normalized peripheral clonal expansion was found to be among the lowest, especially among CD8+ T cells. The antigen specificity of the clonally expanded peripheral T cells was not determined. At doses from 0.1 to 3.0 mg/kg, clonal expansion was seen in both CD4+ and CD8+ blood T cells between baseline and week 6. Low levels of normalized T-cell clonal expansion were also shown by some nonresponding patients. After ivuxolimab, more expanded clones were found on average in CD8+ T cells than in CD4+ T cells.

For sequencing of the TCRbeta CDR3 region, genomic DNA was extracted from the sorted cells. TCRbeta CDR3 regions were sequenced using the immunoSEQ Assay. TCRdb re-hosts the immuneACCESS table, in-frame sequences only. Its copies lack some clones; in the studies checked, an unresolved V gene accounts for under half of them, and the cause for the rest is not known. The sample table lists roughly 24,000 clones, 75% to 90% of them with a count of one. The ten largest clones add up to 34% of the sample. CDR1 and CDR2 were assigned from the germline V gene as MGHRA and YSYEKL. The junction shows trimming of 4 bases on V and 0 bases on J, plus 13 bases between the germline ends. Spanning cysteine to phenylalanine, the CDR3 consists of 17 amino acids. Only CDR3 DNA is held: 51 bases, read in frame from base 1.

The rearranged chain carries TRBV4-1 and TRBJ1-6; the D region possibly corresponds to TRBD1 (5 bases align). This receptor was taken from an adult with an advanced solid tumor such as melanoma, head and neck, liver or kidney cancer. The sample here was CD4+ or CD8+ T cells sorted from blood, taken in a trial of the OX40 agonist ivuxolimab. The DNA sequence is as follows: TGCGCCAGCAGCCCCGGGGGGTTCAGCTCCTATAATTCACCCCTCCACTTT. Its amino acids are CASSPGGFSSYNSPLHF.